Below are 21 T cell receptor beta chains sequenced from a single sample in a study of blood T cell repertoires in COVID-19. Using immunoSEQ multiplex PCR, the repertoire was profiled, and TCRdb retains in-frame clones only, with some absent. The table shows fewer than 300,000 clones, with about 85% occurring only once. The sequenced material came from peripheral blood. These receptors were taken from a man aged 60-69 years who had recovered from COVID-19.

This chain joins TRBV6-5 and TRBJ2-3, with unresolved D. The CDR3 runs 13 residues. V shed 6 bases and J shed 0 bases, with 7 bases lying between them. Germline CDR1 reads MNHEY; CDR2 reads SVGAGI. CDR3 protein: CASSLYSTDTQYF. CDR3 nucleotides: TGTGCCAGCAGCCTGTATAGCACAGATACGCAGTATTTT.

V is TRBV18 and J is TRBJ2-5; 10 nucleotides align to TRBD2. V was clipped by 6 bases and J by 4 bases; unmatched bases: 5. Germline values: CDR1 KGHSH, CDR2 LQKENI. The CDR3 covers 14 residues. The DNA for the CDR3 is TGTGCCAGCTCGTTACTAGCGGGGTCAGAGACCCAGTACTTC. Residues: CASSLLAGSETQYF.

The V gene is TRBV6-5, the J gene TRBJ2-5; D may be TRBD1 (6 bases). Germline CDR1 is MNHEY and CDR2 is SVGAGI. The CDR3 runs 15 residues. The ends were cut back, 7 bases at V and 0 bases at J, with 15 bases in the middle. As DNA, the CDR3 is TGTGCCAGCAATCCCGGAAGGGGGTACCAAGAGACCCAGTACTTC. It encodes CASNPGRGYQETQYF.

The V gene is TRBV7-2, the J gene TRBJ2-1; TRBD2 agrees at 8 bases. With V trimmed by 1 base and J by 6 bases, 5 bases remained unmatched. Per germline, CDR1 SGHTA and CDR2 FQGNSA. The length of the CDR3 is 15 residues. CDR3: CASSLGSGASNEQFF. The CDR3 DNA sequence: TGTGCCAGCAGCTTAGGTAGCGGGGCCAGCAATGAGCAGTTCTTC.

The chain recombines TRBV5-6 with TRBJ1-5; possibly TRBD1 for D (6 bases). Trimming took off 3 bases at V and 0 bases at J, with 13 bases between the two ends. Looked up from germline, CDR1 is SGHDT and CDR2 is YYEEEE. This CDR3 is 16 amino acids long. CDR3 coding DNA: TGTGCCAGCAGCTCAAAGGGACATTATAGCAATCAGCCCCAGCATTTT. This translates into CASSSKGHYSNQPQHF.

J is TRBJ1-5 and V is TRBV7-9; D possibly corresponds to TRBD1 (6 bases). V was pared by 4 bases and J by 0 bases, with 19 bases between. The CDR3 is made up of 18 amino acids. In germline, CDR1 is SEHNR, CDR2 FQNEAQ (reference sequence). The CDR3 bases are TGTGCCAGCAGCTCCGGGGGAGGGGGGTCAAATAGCAATCAGCCCCAGCATTTT. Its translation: CASSSGGGGSNSNQPQHF.

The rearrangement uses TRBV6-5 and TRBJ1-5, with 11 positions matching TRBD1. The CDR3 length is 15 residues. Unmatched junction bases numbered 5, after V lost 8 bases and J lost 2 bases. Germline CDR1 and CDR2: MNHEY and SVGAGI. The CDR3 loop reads CASEDRGRGNQPQHF. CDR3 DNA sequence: TGTGCCAGCGAGGACAGGGGGCGAGGCAATCAGCCCCAGCATTTT.

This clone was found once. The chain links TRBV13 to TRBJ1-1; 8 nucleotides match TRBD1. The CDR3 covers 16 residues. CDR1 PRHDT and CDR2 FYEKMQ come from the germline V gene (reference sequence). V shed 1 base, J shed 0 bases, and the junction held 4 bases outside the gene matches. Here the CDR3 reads CASSLAGQGLNTEAFF. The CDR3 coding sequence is TGTGCCAGCAGCTTAGCCGGACAGGGATTGAACACTGAAGCTTTCTTT.

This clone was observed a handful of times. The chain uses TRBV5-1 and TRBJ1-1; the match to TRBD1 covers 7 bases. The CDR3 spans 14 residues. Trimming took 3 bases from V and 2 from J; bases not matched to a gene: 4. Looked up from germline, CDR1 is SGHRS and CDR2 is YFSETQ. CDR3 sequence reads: CASSSGQINTEAFF. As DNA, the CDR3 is TGCGCCAGCAGCTCGGGACAGATAAACACTGAAGCTTTCTTT.

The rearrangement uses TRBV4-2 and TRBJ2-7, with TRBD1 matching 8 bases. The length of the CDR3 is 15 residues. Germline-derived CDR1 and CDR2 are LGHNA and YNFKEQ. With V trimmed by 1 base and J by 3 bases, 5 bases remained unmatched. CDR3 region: CASSQAGTGVYEQYF. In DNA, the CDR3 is TGTGCCAGCAGCCAAGCCGGGACAGGAGTCTACGAGCAGTACTTC.

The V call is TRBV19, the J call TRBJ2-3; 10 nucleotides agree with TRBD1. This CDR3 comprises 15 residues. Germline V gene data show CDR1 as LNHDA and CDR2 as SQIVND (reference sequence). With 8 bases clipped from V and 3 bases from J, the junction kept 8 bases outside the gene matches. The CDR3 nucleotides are TGTGCCAGTGGTCGCGGGACAGGGGTTACAGATACGCAGTATTTT. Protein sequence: CASGRGTGVTDTQYF.

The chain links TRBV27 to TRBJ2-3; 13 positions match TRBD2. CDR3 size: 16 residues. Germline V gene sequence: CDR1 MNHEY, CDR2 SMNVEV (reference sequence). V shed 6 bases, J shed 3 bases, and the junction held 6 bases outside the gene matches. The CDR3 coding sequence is TGTGCCAGCAGATTCGGGACTAGCGGGGTGACAGATACGCAGTATTTT. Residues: CASRFGTSGVTDTQYF.

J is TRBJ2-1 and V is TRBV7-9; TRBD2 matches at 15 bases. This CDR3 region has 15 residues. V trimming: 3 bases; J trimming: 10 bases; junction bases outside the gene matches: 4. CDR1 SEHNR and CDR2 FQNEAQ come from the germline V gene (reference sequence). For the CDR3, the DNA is TGTGCCAGCAGCTTCGGACTAGCGGGGGGGCAGGAGCAGTTCTTC. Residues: CASSFGLAGGQEQFF.

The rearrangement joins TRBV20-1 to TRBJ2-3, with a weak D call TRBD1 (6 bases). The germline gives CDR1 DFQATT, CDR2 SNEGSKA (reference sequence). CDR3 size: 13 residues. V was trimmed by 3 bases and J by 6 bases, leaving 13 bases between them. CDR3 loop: CSASHTGPDTQYF. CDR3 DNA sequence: TGCAGTGCTAGTCATACAGGGCCCGATACGCAGTATTTT.

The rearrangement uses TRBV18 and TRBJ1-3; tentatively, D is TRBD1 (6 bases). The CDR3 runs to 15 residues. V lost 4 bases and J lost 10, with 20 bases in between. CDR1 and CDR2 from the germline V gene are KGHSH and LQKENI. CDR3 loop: CASSRDQGPPPTIYF. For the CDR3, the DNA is TGTGCCAGCTCACGGGACCAGGGGCCGCCGCCGACCATATATTTT.

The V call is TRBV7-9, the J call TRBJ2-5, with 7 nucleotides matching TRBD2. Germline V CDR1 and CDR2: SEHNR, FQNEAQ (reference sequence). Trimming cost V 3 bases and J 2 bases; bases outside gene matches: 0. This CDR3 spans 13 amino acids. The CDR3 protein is CASSLGLQETQYF. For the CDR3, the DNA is TGTGCCAGCAGCTTGGGACTACAAGAGACCCAGTACTTC. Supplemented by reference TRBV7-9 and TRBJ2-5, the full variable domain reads DTGVSQNPRHKITKRGQNVTFRCDPISEHNRLYWYRQTLGQGPEFLTYFQNEAQLEKSRLLSDRFSAERPKGSFSTLEIQRTEQGDSAMYLCASSLGLQETQYFGPGTRLLVL.

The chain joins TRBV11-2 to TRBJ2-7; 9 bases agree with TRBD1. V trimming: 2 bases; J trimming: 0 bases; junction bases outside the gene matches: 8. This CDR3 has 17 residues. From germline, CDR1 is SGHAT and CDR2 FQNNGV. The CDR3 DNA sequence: TGTGCCAGCAGCTTAAGGCCGACAGGGGGACTCTCCTACGAGCAGTACTTC. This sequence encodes CASSLRPTGGLSYEQYF.

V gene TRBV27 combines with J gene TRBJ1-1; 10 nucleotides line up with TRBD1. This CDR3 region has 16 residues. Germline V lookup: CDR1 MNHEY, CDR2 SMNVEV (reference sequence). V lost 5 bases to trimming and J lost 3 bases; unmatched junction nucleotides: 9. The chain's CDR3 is CASSTTTGGGYTEAFF. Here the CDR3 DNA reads TGTGCCAGCAGTACTACGACAGGGGGCGGTTACACTGAAGCTTTCTTT.

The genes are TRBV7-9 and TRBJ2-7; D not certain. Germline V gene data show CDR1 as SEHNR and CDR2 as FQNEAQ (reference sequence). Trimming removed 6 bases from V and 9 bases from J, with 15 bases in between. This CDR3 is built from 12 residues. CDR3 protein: CASSQPPGTQYF. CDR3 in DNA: TGTGCCAGCAGTCAACCTCCAGGTACGCAGTACTTC. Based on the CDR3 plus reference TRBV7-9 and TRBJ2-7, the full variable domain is DTGVSQNPRHKITKRGQNVTFRCDPISEHNRLYWYRQTLGQGPEFLTYFQNEAQLEKSRLLSDRFSAERPKGSFSTLEIQRTEQGDSAMYLCASSQPPGTQYFGPGTRLTVT.

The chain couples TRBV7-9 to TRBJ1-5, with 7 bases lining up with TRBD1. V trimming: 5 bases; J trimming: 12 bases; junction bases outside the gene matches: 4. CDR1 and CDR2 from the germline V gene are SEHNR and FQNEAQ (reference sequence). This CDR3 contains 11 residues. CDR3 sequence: CASSITGVQHF. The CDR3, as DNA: TGTGCCAGCAGCATCACAGGGGTCCAGCATTTT.

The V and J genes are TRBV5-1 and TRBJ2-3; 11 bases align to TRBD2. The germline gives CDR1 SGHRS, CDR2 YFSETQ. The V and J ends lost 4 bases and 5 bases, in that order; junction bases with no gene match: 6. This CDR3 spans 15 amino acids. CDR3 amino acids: CASSLSGGAGDTQYF. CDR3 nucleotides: TGCGCCAGCAGCCTTAGCGGGGGGGCAGGAGATACGCAGTATTTT.